Listed here is a single T cell receptor beta chain. Time point here: pre-sensitization, week 0. Specified treatment: therapeutic diphenylcyclopropenone sensitization with weekly scalp DPC. The data derive from a study of human T cells and chemical hapten exposure. As for the study in general: Per-sample variation in TCR yield stemmed mainly from small pooled library volume differences.

A single record per CDR3 protein comes from TCRdb applying MiXCR to the RACE reads. Here the sample spans fewer than 140,000 distinct CDR3 sequences, 9% to 15% being singletons. Material: whole blood, obtained in connection with sensitization to the hapten diphenylcyclopropenone (DPC). The sequence came from a woman aged 45-60 years with alopecia areata. Some clones in this sample may be carry-over from other donors' samples.

Here the CDR3 DNA reads TGCGCCAGCACCTACTCCCTCTTGCGGAATGAGCAGTTCTTC. Translation: CASTYSLLRNEQFF. The rearrangement uses TRBV5-1 and TRBJ2-1, with no clear D. V lost 6 bases, J lost 7 bases, and 17 bases lay in between. CDR3 size: 14 residues. Germline CDR1 SGHRS, CDR2 YFSETQ.